Listed below are T cell receptor beta chains from one sample, sequenced in a study of blood T cell repertoires in COVID-19. Repertoires were generated with immunoSEQ multiplex PCR, while TCRdb's copy carries only in-frame clones and drops some. The sample records approximately 150,000 clones, roughly 82% being singletons. Specimen: peripheral blood. Receptor source: a woman in her sixties or seventies with acute or convalescent COVID-19. The CDR3 runs from the conserved cysteine through the conserved F or W. D genes are given only for firm matches. Clone size appears in some rows only: once, few, many, or a class for an expanded clone.

v_gene	abundance	d_gene	j_gene	CDR3nt	CDR3aa
TRBV18	-	-	TRBJ1-1	TGTGCCAGCTCACAGGAGATGAACACTGAAGCTTTCTTT	CASSQEMNTEAFF
TRBV9	-	-	TRBJ1-3	TGTGCCAGCAGCGTAGATAATTCGGGAAACACCATATATTTT	CASSVDNSGNTIYF
TRBV4-2	-	TRBD1	TRBJ1-2	TGTGCCAGCAGCCAAGATCAGGGCAGGGGGCGTGCGAACTATGGCTACACCTTC	CASSQDQGRGRANYGYTF
TRBV6-4	-	-	TRBJ1-1	TGTGCCAGCAGTGCCGGGAGCGGGCTTGAAGCTTTCTTT	CASSAGSGLEAFF
TRBV5-1	-	-	TRBJ1-1	TGCGCCAGCAGCCCGCGACAGGACCGGAACACTGAAGCTTTCTTT	CASSPRQDRNTEAFF
TRBV19	-	-	TRBJ1-2	TGTGCCAGTAACCCCTCCCGTGGGGCCTATGGCTACACCTTC	CASNPSRGAYGYTF
TRBV5-5	-	-	TRBJ1-1	TGTGCCAGCAGCTGGGGGGTGAACACTGAAGCTTTCTTT	CASSWGVNTEAFF
TRBV11-2	-	TRBD2	TRBJ2-1	TGTGCCAGCAGCTCGTGGACTAGCGGGAGCAACAATGAGCAGTTCTTC	CASSSWTSGSNNEQFF
TRBV21-1	-	-	TRBJ2-3	TGTGCCAGCAGTCCAGGGACAGCCAGCACAGATACGCAGTATTTT	CASSPGTASTDTQYF
TRBV2	-	TRBD1	TRBJ1-5	TGTGCCAGCATGGACAGGGGAACGAGCAATCAGCCCCAGCATTTT	CASMDRGTSNQPQHF
TRBV28	-	TRBD2	TRBJ2-6	TGTGCCAGCAGTTTGATAGCGGGCGCTGGGGCCAACGTCCTGACTTTC	CASSLIAGAGANVLTF
TRBV29-1	-	-	TRBJ1-2	TGCAGCGCAACACACCGGGGGGGCTACACCTTC	CSATHRGGYTF
TRBV7-9	-	-	TRBJ1-5	TGTGCCAGCAGCTTAGGGGGGCTTAATCAGCCCCAGCATTTT	CASSLGGLNQPQHF
TRBV3-1/TRBV3-2	-	-	TRBJ2-1	TGTGCCAGCAGCCCGGGGGATGAGCAGTTCTTC	CASSPGDEQFF
TRBV6-2/TRBV6-3	-	-	TRBJ2-1	TGTGCCAGCAGTCCGAGCGCGGAGAGCTCCTACAATGAGCAGTTCTTC	CASSPSAESSYNEQFF
TRBV28	-	TRBD2	TRBJ2-2	TGTGCCAGCAGTTTATGGGCTAGCGGGAGATTAGGGGAGCTGTTTTTT	CASSLWASGRLGELFF
TRBV6-2/TRBV6-3	-	-	TRBJ1-5	TGTGCCAGCAGTTACCCAGACAGGCCCGGCTCGCCCCAGCATTTT	CASSYPDRPGSPQHF
TRBV10-3	-	TRBD1	TRBJ1-5	TGTGCCACCCGGCTTGGACAGGGCAATCAGCCCCAGCATTTT	CATRLGQGNQPQHF
TRBV9	-	-	TRBJ1-3	TGTGCCAGCAGCAGAGGAGGTAACTCTGGAAACACCATATATTTT	CASSRGGNSGNTIYF
TRBV30	-	TRBD1	TRBJ1-6	TGTGCCTGGAGGGGGACAGGCTTCGGAGATTCACCCCTCCACTTT	CAWRGTGFGDSPLHF
TRBV5-6	-	TRBD1	TRBJ1-1	TGTGCCAGCAGCGCCCGGGACAGGGGCACTGAAGCTTTCTTT	CASSARDRGTEAFF
TRBV7-2	-	TRBD1	TRBJ2-7	TGTGCCAGCAGCAAGGGACAGAGGGTCGCCGAGCAGTACTTC	CASSKGQRVAEQYF
TRBV14	-	TRBD2	TRBJ2-3	TGTGCCAGCAGCCAGGGACTAGCGGGGGGTAGAGGTACGCAGTATTTT	CASSQGLAGGRGTQYF
TRBV6-5	-	TRBD2	TRBJ2-1	TGTGCCAGCATCCGACTAGCGGGGGGTTACAATGAGCAGTTCTTC	CASIRLAGGYNEQFF
TRBV6-5	-	TRBD1	TRBJ1-6	TGTGCCAGCAGTTACACGGACAGGGATTCACCCCTCCACTTT	CASSYTDRDSPLHF
TRBV3-1/TRBV3-2	-	TRBD2	TRBJ2-5	TGTGCCAGCAGCCCTCAATATATTGTACTAGCGGGAGACGAGACCCAGTACTTC	CASSPQYIVLAGDETQYF
TRBV6-6	-	TRBD2	TRBJ2-3	TGTGCCAGCAGTCGATCCCGGGATAGCGGGAGTTCGGATACGCAGTATTTT	CASSRSRDSGSSDTQYF
TRBV25-1	-	-	TRBJ1-2	TGTGCCAGCAGTGAATATCTTAGTACCGCCGTCGTCTTC	CASSEYLSTAVVF
TRBV28	many	TRBD2	TRBJ2-3	TGTGCCAGCAGTTTCCCCCGGATACGGGAGGGTAACACAGATACGCAGTATTTT	CASSFPRIREGNTDTQYF
TRBV6-6	-	TRBD1	TRBJ2-7	TGTGCCAGCAGTTCAGGACAGGGACCCTACGAGCAGTACTTC	CASSSGQGPYEQYF
TRBV7-2	-	TRBD1	TRBJ2-7	TGTGCCAGCAGCTTCGACAGGGGGCTCCACGAGCAGTACTTC	CASSFDRGLHEQYF
TRBV12-3/TRBV12-4	-	TRBD2	TRBJ2-3	TGTGCCAGCAGAACTAGCGGCACAGATACGCAGTATTTT	CASRTSGTDTQYF
TRBV2	-	TRBD1	TRBJ1-5	TGTGCCAGCAGTAAGGGACAGGCCAATCAGCCCCAGCATTTT	CASSKGQANQPQHF
TRBV29-1	-	-	TRBJ1-4	TGCAGCGTCCAAAAGGGGGATGAAAAACTGTTTTTT	CSVQKGDEKLFF
TRBV6-5	-	-	TRBJ2-3	TGTGCCAGCAGCCGAAGGGGGTCCCGGGATACGCAGTATTTT	CASSRRGSRDTQYF
TRBV30	-	TRBD2	TRBJ2-5	TGTGCCTGGAGTGTATTTAGCGGGGGCTGGCAAGAGACCCAGTACTTC	CAWSVFSGGWQETQYF
TRBV2	-	-	TRBJ1-5	TGTGCCAGCAGTGAAGAAACAGCCCTGAGTCAGCCCCAGCATTTT	CASSEETALSQPQHF
TRBV3-1/TRBV3-2	-	TRBD1	TRBJ1-2	TGTGCCAGCAGCCAGGGACAGGGCTATGGCTACACCTTC	CASSQGQGYGYTF
TRBV7-2	-	-	TRBJ2-4	TGTGCCAGCAGCGCGGACGGACTGATGAACATTCAGTACTTC	CASSADGLMNIQYF
TRBV6-1	-	TRBD1	TRBJ2-7	TGTGCCAGCAGTGAGCTGGGACAGGGTAACTACGAGCAGTACTTC	CASSELGQGNYEQYF
TRBV7-7	once	TRBD2	TRBJ2-2	TGTGCCAGCAGCCCCCGACTAGCCGGGAGCCGGACCGGGGAGCTGTTTTTT	CASSPRLAGSRTGELFF
TRBV19	-	TRBD2	TRBJ2-7	TGTGCCAGTAGTATTCCCGGGGCTAGCGGGACCTACGAGCAGTACTTC	CASSIPGASGTYEQYF
TRBV5-1	-	TRBD1	TRBJ2-7	TGCGCCAGCAGCACCCGACAGGGGGGATTAGGCGAGCAGTACTTC	CASSTRQGGLGEQYF
TRBV27	-	TRBD2	TRBJ2-2	TGTGCCAGCAGACTAGCGGGGGGGAACACCGGGGAGCTGTTTTTT	CASRLAGGNTGELFF
TRBV18	-	-	TRBJ1-1	TGTGCCAGCGAGGGGGGGATAAACACTGAAGCTTTCTTT	CASEGGINTEAFF